Each of the 32 T cell receptor beta chains below was sequenced from the same sample in a study of CD8+ T cells in alopecia areata. It was cDNA, reverse transcribed from extracted RNA, that served as the sequencing template. Sequenced by immunoSEQ multiplex PCR; TCRdb stores in-frame clones only, minus some. The sample has around 250,000 clones, less than 80% seen once. The sequencing here drew on CD4+ T cells sorted from blood, taken at week 0. These receptors all stem from a human donor with alopecia areata.

This clone was seen just once. The gene calls are TRBV25-1 and TRBJ1-2; maybe TRBD1 (6 bases). Deletions cut 2 bases from V and 9 bases from J, with 22 bases between. This CDR3 region has 16 residues. The V gene's germline CDR1 is MGHDK and CDR2 SYGVNS. CDR3 coding DNA: TGTGCCAGCAGTGAACATATCATGGACAGAAGTAATCGCTACACCTTC. Encoded protein: CASSEHIMDRSNRYTF.

A few counts support this clone. This sequence joins TRBV29-1 and TRBJ2-7; 9 nucleotides agree with TRBD1. CDR1 and CDR2 from the germline V gene are SQVTM and ANQGSEA. V dropped 5 bases and J dropped 3; count of bases not matched to a gene: 8. The length of the CDR3 is 14 residues. This CDR3 is CSVHRDRDNYEQYF. The CDR3 DNA follows: TGCAGCGTTCACCGGGACAGGGACAACTACGAGCAGTACTTC.

J is TRBJ2-1 and V is TRBV9; D is tentatively TRBD1 or TRBD2 (6 bases each). The germline V gene encodes CDR1 SGDLS and CDR2 YYNGEE. There are 14 residues in the CDR3. Trimming shortened V by 0 bases and J by 4 bases, and 8 bases separated the two germline ends. Here the CDR3 reads CASSVGGTYNEQFF. In DNA, the CDR3 is TGTGCCAGCAGCGTAGGCGGGACATACAATGAGCAGTTCTTC.

The table lists this clone with a count of one. The V and J genes are TRBV5-6 and TRBJ2-3; the D call may be TRBD1 or TRBD2 (7 bases each). Per germline, CDR1 SGHDT and CDR2 YYEEEE. V lost 4 bases and J lost 5, with 17 bases in between. CDR3 length: 15 amino acids. The CDR3 loop is CASSAGVRGRDTQYF. In DNA form, the CDR3 reads TGTGCCAGCAGCGCGGGGGTCAGGGGGAGAGATACGCAGTATTTT.

This chain links TRBV20-1 with TRBJ2-5, with no clear D. Germline V lookup: CDR1 DFQATT, CDR2 SNEGSKA (reference sequence). V lost 8 bases and J 4 bases, leaving 11 bases between the germline ends. This CDR3 is 11 amino acids long. CDR3 in amino acids: CSKQVAETQYF. The DNA of the CDR3 is TGCAGTAAGCAGGTAGCAGAGACCCAGTACTTC.

The rearrangement uses TRBV7-2 and TRBJ2-3; tentatively, D is TRBD1 (6 bases). V gave up 5 bases and J gave up 5 bases, with 11 bases separating them. The CDR3 sequence is 13 residues long. The V gene's germline CDR1 is SGHTA and CDR2 FQGNSA. The CDR3 sequence is CASSTRGGDTQYF. The CDR3, as DNA: TGTGCCAGCAGCACCAGAGGGGGAGATACGCAGTATTTT.

This sequence joins TRBV30 and TRBJ2-5; no definite D call. With 1 base removed from V and 2 bases from J, the gap between germline ends came to 5 bases. The germline V gene encodes CDR1 GTSNPN and CDR2 SVGIG (reference sequence). This CDR3 region has 12 residues. The CDR3 DNA sequence: TGTGCCTGGAGTGGAAGGCAAGAGACCCAGTACTTC. It yields the protein CAWSGRQETQYF.

This CDR3 is CASSRGISGDNEQFF. In DNA form, the CDR3 reads TGCGCCAGCAGCCGAGGAATTAGCGGGGACAATGAGCAGTTCTTC. The chain couples TRBV4-3 to TRBJ2-1; 8 positions match TRBD2. The CDR3 loop spans 15 amino acids. The germline V gene encodes CDR1 LGHNA and CDR2 YSLEER. Trimming removed 4 bases from V and 5 bases from J; junction bases left unmatched: 7.

The chain recombines TRBV20-1 with TRBJ2-3; D gene ambiguous. The germline V gene encodes CDR1 DFQATT and CDR2 SNEGSKA (reference sequence). The CDR3 totals 10 residues. CDR3 nucleotide sequence: TGCAGCGCGGAGTTAGATACGCAGTATTTT. Protein: CSAELDTQYF.

A few counts support this clone. Here the CDR3 reads CAWSVGTRGTKTQYF. The CDR3 DNA sequence: TGTGCCTGGAGTGTCGGGACTAGGGGCACCAAGACCCAGTACTTC. This chain links TRBV30 with TRBJ2-5; 8 bases fit TRBD2. This CDR3 is built from 15 residues. The V and J ends lost 0 bases and 6 bases, in that order; junction bases with no gene match: 9. Germline V gene data show CDR1 as GTSNPN and CDR2 as SVGIG (reference sequence).

The chain has TRBV29-1 and TRBJ1-2; tentatively, D is TRBD1 (6 bases). CDR1 is SQVTM and CDR2 is ANQGSEA in the germline V gene. The CDR3 has 12 residues. Deletions cut 5 bases from V and 2 bases from J, with 9 bases between. The CDR3 bases are TGCAGCGTTAACACAGGGAACTATGGCTACACCTTC. As protein: CSVNTGNYGYTF.

As to this clone: This specimen includes other DNA sequences encoding the same CDR3. The CDR3 loop reads CAWSRQGNSPLHF. The CDR3 nucleotides are TGTGCCTGGAGTCGGCAGGGGAATTCACCCCTCCACTTT. This sequence joins TRBV30 and TRBJ1-6, with a possible D match to TRBD1 (6 bases). Germline V gives CDR1 GTSNPN, CDR2 SVGIG (reference sequence). The germline V and J ends were trimmed by 2 bases and 7 bases, with 9 bases remaining between them. There are 13 residues in the CDR3.

The J gene is TRBJ2-3, the V gene TRBV18, with 8 bases that match TRBD1. With V trimmed by 4 bases and J by 2 bases, 2 bases remained unmatched. Germline loops: CDR1 KGHSH, CDR2 LQKENI. This CDR3 has 14 amino acids. In DNA form, the CDR3 reads TGTGCCAGCTCACTGGACAGGGTCACAGATACGCAGTATTTT. Protein sequence: CASSLDRVTDTQYF.

CDR3 loop: CASSQVPSETYNEQFF. The CDR3 nucleotides are TGCGCCAGCAGCCAAGTGCCTAGCGAAACCTACAATGAGCAGTTCTTC. The V gene is TRBV4-1, the J gene TRBJ2-1; D perhaps matches TRBD2 (6 bases). CDR3 length equals 16 residues. The V gene lost 1 base and the J gene lost 2 bases, with 12 bases spanning the gap. Germline CDR1 and CDR2: MGHRA and YSYEKL.

This chain uses TRBV5-1 with TRBJ2-3; the match to TRBD2 covers 8 bases. Germline-derived CDR1 and CDR2 are SGHRS and YFSETQ. Trimming took 1 base from V and 0 from J; bases not matched to a gene: 1. This CDR3 is built from 15 residues. The CDR3 loop is CASSLQRGSTDTQYF. As DNA, the CDR3 is TGCGCCAGCAGCTTGCAGCGGGGGAGCACAGATACGCAGTATTTT.

The chain recombines TRBV5-1 with TRBJ1-1; D is undetermined. Germline V gene sequence: CDR1 SGHRS, CDR2 YFSETQ. This CDR3 is 13 amino acids long. Trimming took 2 bases from V and 5 from J, leaving 10 bases between them. The CDR3 region has the DNA TGCGCCAGCAGCTTCCTGGCGGAGACTGAAGCTTTCTTT. Its translation: CASSFLAETEAFF.

This chain uses TRBV19 with TRBJ2-5; TRBD2 might be the D (6 bases). In germline, CDR1 is LNHDA, CDR2 SQIVND (reference sequence). This CDR3 is built from 13 residues. The ends were cut back, 6 bases at V and 4 bases at J, with 12 bases in the middle. Written as DNA, the CDR3 is TGTGCCAGTAGAGAACCTAGCGTAGAGACCCAGTACTTC. Its protein is CASREPSVETQYF.

This clone has just a few counts. The chain joins TRBV11-2 to TRBJ2-1; D not certain. Trimming took 1 base from V and 4 from J, leaving 11 bases between them. This CDR3 has 15 amino acids. Germline assignment: CDR1 SGHAT and CDR2 FQNNGV. This chain's CDR3 is CASSLGTFAYNEQFF. CDR3 bases: TGTGCCAGCAGCTTAGGCACCTTCGCTTACAATGAGCAGTTCTTC.

This rearrangement joins TRBV6-1 to TRBJ1-2; the D is unclear. In germline, CDR1 is MNHNS, CDR2 SASEGT. The CDR3 runs to 11 residues. The V gene lost 7 bases and the J gene lost 4 bases, with 7 bases spanning the gap. DNA of the CDR3: TGTGCCAGCACCGTAAGCTATGGCTACACCTTC. Translated, it gives CASTVSYGYTF.

V gene TRBV19 combines with J gene TRBJ2-7; no clear D gene. Germline V gene lookup returns CDR1 LNHDA and CDR2 SQIVND (reference sequence). Trimming left V 6 bases short and J 2 bases short, with 8 bases between. The CDR3 consists of 12 residues. The chain's CDR3 is CASSQGPYEQYF. The CDR3 DNA reads as TGTGCCAGTAGCCAAGGTCCCTACGAGCAGTACTTC.

The chain's CDR3 is CSVAGGQSRSGANVLTF. The CDR3 DNA follows: TGCAGCGTAGCCGGGGGACAGTCCCGCTCTGGGGCCAACGTCCTGACTTTC. V and J are TRBV29-1 and TRBJ2-6; D is possibly TRBD1 (7 bases). The length of the CDR3 is 17 residues. Trimming took 6 bases from V and 0 from J, leaving 18 bases between them. Germline values: CDR1 SQVTM, CDR2 ANQGSEA.

This clone was observed a few times. V is TRBV7-9 and J is TRBJ1-2; the D is unclear. Trimming pared 2 bases from V and 4 bases from J, leaving 11 bases between. Germline values: CDR1 SEHNR, CDR2 FQNEAQ (reference sequence). CDR3 length: 14 amino acids. CDR3 in amino acids: CASSLLGSLYGYTF. The CDR3 DNA follows: TGTGCCAGCAGCTTATTAGGCAGCCTCTATGGCTACACCTTC.

This clone was recorded a few times. This chain joins TRBV18 and TRBJ1-6, with D uncertain. Trimming pared 4 bases from V and 0 bases from J, leaving 10 bases between. Germline V gene sequence: CDR1 KGHSH, CDR2 LQKENI. This CDR3 region has 16 residues. CDR3 in DNA: TGTGCCAGCTCACACATACAGCTCTCCTATAATTCACCCCTCCACTTT. Residues: CASSHIQLSYNSPLHF.

The rearrangement uses TRBV6-5 and TRBJ2-5; the match to TRBD1 covers 8 bases. Germline CDR1 reads MNHEY; CDR2 reads SVGAGI. V shed 8 bases and J 7 bases; nucleotides not matched to a gene: 12. CDR3 size: 14 residues. The CDR3 coding sequence is TGTGCCAGCTCATACAGGGGGGCCGTCGGGACCCAGTACTTC. Translated: CASSYRGAVGTQYF.

Here the CDR3 DNA reads TGCGCCAGCAGCATTCGGACAGTAGATAATTCACCCCTCCACTTT. This codes for CASSIRTVDNSPLHF. The chain joins TRBV4-3 to TRBJ1-6; D perhaps matches TRBD1 (6 bases). CDR1 is LGHNA and CDR2 is YSLEER in the germline V gene. The CDR3 length is 15 residues. V gave up 5 bases and J gave up 5 bases, with 13 bases separating them.

The chain has TRBV7-9 and TRBJ2-5; no firm D call. Germline loops: CDR1 SEHNR, CDR2 FQNEAQ (reference sequence). The V end was cut by 2 bases, the J end by 2 bases, with 12 bases between. The CDR3 loop spans 15 amino acids. The CDR3 bases are TGTGCCAGCAGCTTACAGTCTGGACGGCAAGAGACCCAGTACTTC. As protein: CASSLQSGRQETQYF. The variable domain in full, completed from reference TRBV7-9 and TRBJ2-5, reads DTGVSQNPRHKITKRGQNVTFRCDPISEHNRLYWYRQTLGQGPEFLTYFQNEAQLEKSRLLSDRFSAERPKGSFSTLEIQRTEQGDSAMYLCASSLQSGRQETQYFGPGTRLLVL.

This chain uses TRBV15 with TRBJ1-2, with D maybe TRBD1 (6 bases). Germline values: CDR1 LNHNV, CDR2 YYDKDF (reference sequence). CDR3 size: 15 residues. V lost 3 bases to trimming and J lost 8 bases, with 19 bases between them. The CDR3 coding sequence is TGTGCCACCAGCAGTCCCCACAGGGTTGGTGTCGGCTACACCTTC. Protein product: CATSSPHRVGVGYTF.

This clone was found once. V and J are TRBV29-1 and TRBJ2-3, with TRBD1 identical over 7 bases. After removal of 6 bases from V and 5 bases from J, the junction contained 8 bases not matched to a gene. This CDR3 contains 13 residues. CDR1 is SQVTM, CDR2 ANQGSEA, per germline. CDR3 sequence reads: CSVMGQWGDTQYF. CDR3 nucleotide sequence: TGCAGCGTCATGGGACAGTGGGGAGATACGCAGTATTTT.

J is TRBJ1-1 and V is TRBV5-6; TRBD1 agrees at 11 bases. Germline CDR1 is SGHDT and CDR2 is YYEEEE. The CDR3 is made up of 16 amino acids. Germline trimming cut 2 bases from V and 4 bases from J; bases unmatched to any gene: 7. This CDR3 is CASSFADRGLTTEAFF. The CDR3 DNA sequence: TGTGCCAGCAGCTTCGCGGACAGGGGGCTTACCACTGAAGCTTTCTTT.

The chain joins TRBV7-3 to TRBJ2-7; a possible D gene is TRBD1 (6 bases). Between the trimmed V and J ends, which lost 2 bases and 0 bases, there was a span of 14 bases. Per germline, CDR1 SGHTA and CDR2 FQGTGA. The CDR3 is 16 residues long. CDR3 coding DNA: TGTGCCAGCAGCTTATCGGGGACAACACCCTCCTACGAGCAGTACTTC. It codes for CASSLSGTTPSYEQYF.

The CDR3 protein is CASSPDRGRNIQYF. Here the CDR3 DNA reads TGTGCCAGCAGCCCCGACAGGGGCCGGAACATTCAGTACTTC. The rearrangement links TRBV5-6 to TRBJ2-4, with 8 bases matching TRBD1. The germline V gene has CDR1 SGHDT and CDR2 YYEEEE. CDR3 length: 14 residues. V shed 4 bases and J 7 bases; nucleotides not matched to a gene: 7.

This chain links TRBV30 with TRBJ1-2; D is uncertain. The germline CDR1 and CDR2 sequences are GTSNPN and SVGIG (reference sequence). The CDR3 has 13 residues. Trimming stripped 5 bases from V and 3 bases from J, with 13 bases between. In DNA, the CDR3 is TGTGCCTGGGGGAAGTATGTAGACTATGGCTACACCTTC. Its translation is CAWGKYVDYGYTF.